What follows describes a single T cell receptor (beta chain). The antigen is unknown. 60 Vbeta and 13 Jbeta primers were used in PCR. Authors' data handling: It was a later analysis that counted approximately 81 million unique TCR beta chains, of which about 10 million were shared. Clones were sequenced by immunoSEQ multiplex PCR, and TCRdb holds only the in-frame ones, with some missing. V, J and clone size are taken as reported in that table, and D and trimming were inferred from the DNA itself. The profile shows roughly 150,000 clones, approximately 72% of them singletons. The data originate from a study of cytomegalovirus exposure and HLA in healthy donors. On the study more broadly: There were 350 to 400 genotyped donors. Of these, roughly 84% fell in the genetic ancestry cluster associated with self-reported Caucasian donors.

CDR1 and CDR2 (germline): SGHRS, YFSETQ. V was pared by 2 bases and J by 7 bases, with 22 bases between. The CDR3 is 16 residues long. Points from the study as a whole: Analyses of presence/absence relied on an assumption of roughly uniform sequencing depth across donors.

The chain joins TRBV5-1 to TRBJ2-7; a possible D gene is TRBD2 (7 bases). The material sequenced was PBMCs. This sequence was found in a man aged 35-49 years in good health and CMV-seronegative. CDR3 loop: CASSFGPEGGAREQYF. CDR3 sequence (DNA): TGCGCCAGCAGCTTCGGACCGGAGGGGGGGGCGAGGGAGCAGTACTTC.